The 21 T cell receptor beta chains given below trace back to one sample, sequenced in a study of blood T cell repertoires in COVID-19. The protocol was immunoSEQ multiplex PCR, while the TCRdb copy is restricted to in-frame clones and leaves out a portion. Seen here are 24,000 or so clones, 88% observed once, and the top ten hold about 20%. Sequencing used peripheral blood. These receptors all stem from a man between 65 and 80 years old in a cohort sampled during active COVID-19.

DNA for the CDR3: TGTGCCAGCGGGGGACAGGTTAATGAAAAACTGTTTTTT. Translation: CASGGQVNEKLFF. The chain combines TRBV7-2 with TRBJ1-4; 8 positions agree with TRBD1. The CDR3 has 13 residues. Germline CDR1 reads SGHTA; CDR2 reads FQGNSA. The V segment lost 8 bases and the J segment 4 bases; nucleotides outside the gene matches: 3.

The J gene is TRBJ1-5, the V gene TRBV6-6, with D possibly being TRBD1 (6 bases). Trimming shortened V by 4 bases and J by 4 bases, and 11 bases separated the two germline ends. The CDR3 sequence is 14 residues long. CDR1 is MNHNY, CDR2 SVGAGI, per germline (reference sequence). The CDR3 region has the DNA TGTGCCAGCAGTTCAAGGGGGGGAAATCAGCCCCAGCATTTT. It encodes CASSSRGGNQPQHF.

V and J are TRBV7-8 and TRBJ1-2, with D unresolved. The V gene's germline CDR1 is SGHVS and CDR2 FQNEAQ. CDR3 length: 14 amino acids. V lost 0 bases and J 2 bases, leaving 7 bases between the germline ends. This CDR3 is CASSLAVENYGYTF. The CDR3 DNA reads as TGTGCCAGCAGCTTAGCGGTCGAGAACTATGGCTACACCTTC. The full variable domain, with the rest looked up from reference TRBV7-8 and TRBJ1-2, is GAGVSQSPRYKVAKRGQDVALRCDPISGHVSLFWYQQALGQGPEFLTYFQNEAQLDKSGLPSDRFFAERPEGSVSTLKIQRTQQEDSAVYLCASSLAVENYGYTFGSGTRLTVV.

This chain uses TRBV5-6 with TRBJ1-4; 7 bases are shared with TRBD1. CDR1 and CDR2 (germline): SGHDT, YYEEEE. V lost 4 bases, J lost 7 bases, and 10 bases stayed unmatched. This CDR3 is 15 amino acids long. The CDR3 region is CASSMGQPGIEKLFF. CDR3 nucleotide sequence: TGTGCCAGCAGCATGGGACAGCCAGGAATTGAAAAACTGTTTTTT.

V usage is TRBV27 and J usage is TRBJ2-2, with TRBD2 identical over 15 bases. CDR3 length: 18 amino acids. Trimming at V came to 6 bases and at J to 4 bases, leaving 9 bases not matched to a gene. The germline V gene has CDR1 MNHEY and CDR2 SMNVEV (reference sequence). Here the CDR3 reads CASRNSGLAGGRTGELFF. In DNA, the CDR3 is TGTGCCAGCAGGAACTCGGGACTAGCGGGAGGCCGCACCGGGGAGCTGTTTTTT.

The CDR3 is CASSRDNMNTEAFF. CDR3 DNA sequence: TGTGCCAGCAGCAGGGACAACATGAACACTGAAGCTTTCTTT. The chain employs TRBV5-5 and TRBJ1-1; D might be TRBD1 (6 bases). In germline, CDR1 is SGHKS, CDR2 YYEKEE (reference sequence). This CDR3 has 14 amino acids. V lost 4 bases and J lost 0, with 10 bases in between.

The chain employs TRBV5-5 and TRBJ2-7; D possibly corresponds to TRBD1 (6 bases). In germline, CDR1 is SGHKS, CDR2 YYEKEE (reference sequence). This CDR3 is 15 amino acids long. The ends were cut back, 2 bases at V and 2 bases at J, with 14 bases in the middle. CDR3 bases: TGTGCCAGCAGCTTAAGGGACACCTCCCCCTACGAGCAGTACTTC. It is translated as CASSLRDTSPYEQYF.

Written as DNA, the CDR3 is TGCGCCAGCAGTGGGGGCGCAACTAATGAAAAACTGTTTTTT. Residues: CASSGGATNEKLFF. V usage is TRBV5-1 and J usage is TRBJ1-4; possibly TRBD1 for D (6 bases). The CDR3 is 14 amino acids. CDR1 is SGHRS and CDR2 is YFSETQ in the germline V gene. Trimming shortened V by 5 bases and J by 0 bases, and 8 bases separated the two germline ends.

The chain employs TRBV3-1 (or the pseudogene TRBV3-2) and TRBJ2-1; 10 nucleotides line up with TRBD2. The CDR3 totals 16 residues. V gave up 2 bases and J gave up 0 bases; unmatched junction bases: 1. Germline values: CDR1 LGHDT, CDR2 YNNKEL (reference sequence). This CDR3 is CASSQLAGVSYNEQFF. In nucleotides, the CDR3 is TGTGCCAGCAGCCAACTAGCGGGAGTCTCCTACAATGAGCAGTTCTTC.

This chain joins TRBV7-2 and TRBJ1-5, with D uncertain. V was trimmed by 0 bases and J by 3 bases, leaving 9 bases between them. In germline, CDR1 is SGHTA, CDR2 FQGNSA. The CDR3 has 15 residues. The CDR3 DNA reads TGTGCCAGCAGCTTAGCCGACACCTACAATCAGCCCCAGCATTTT. Translating gives CASSLADTYNQPQHF.

The CDR3 DNA sequence: TGTGCCAGCGGCGGGGGACTAGCGATATACAATGAGCAGTTCTTC. Translating it yields CASGGGLAIYNEQFF. This chain connects TRBV27 to TRBJ2-1; TRBD2 matches 10 bases. Per germline, CDR1 MNHEY and CDR2 SMNVEV (reference sequence). The length of the CDR3 is 15 residues. After removal of 8 bases from V and 4 bases from J, the junction contained 8 bases not matched to a gene.

The V and J genes are TRBV27 and TRBJ2-1; TRBD2 matches at 8 bases. This CDR3 region has 18 residues. CDR1 and CDR2 (germline): MNHEY, SMNVEV (reference sequence). Unmatched junction bases numbered 12, after V lost 1 base and J lost 4 bases. The CDR3 loop reads CASSLWGMGSGRYNEQFF. In DNA, the CDR3 is TGTGCCAGCAGTTTATGGGGAATGGGGAGCGGGAGATACAATGAGCAGTTCTTC.

The chain has TRBV7-8 and TRBJ2-2, with TRBD2 matching 9 bases. Germline CDR1 is SGHVS and CDR2 is FQNEAQ. The CDR3 loop spans 16 amino acids. V trimming: 1 base; J trimming: 3 bases; junction bases outside the gene matches: 3. The CDR3 reads CASSLVAGGDTGELFF. CDR3 DNA sequence: TGTGCCAGCAGCTTAGTGGCGGGAGGGGACACCGGGGAGCTGTTTTTT.

This sequence joins TRBV11-2 and TRBJ1-1; 7 nucleotides match TRBD1. The CDR3 runs to 17 residues. The V segment lost 5 bases and the J segment 1 base; nucleotides outside the gene matches: 13. Germline V lookup: CDR1 SGHAT, CDR2 FQNNGV. The CDR3 is CASSPGPGQIGNTEAFF. CDR3 DNA sequence: TGTGCCAGCAGCCCAGGCCCGGGACAGATAGGGAACACTGAAGCTTTCTTT. The entire variable domain, with the rest obtained from reference TRBV11-2 and TRBJ1-1, is as follows: EAGVAQSPRYKIIEKRQSVAFWCNPISGHATLYWYQQILGQGPKLLIQFQNNGVVDDSQLPKDRFSAERLKGVDSTLKIQPAKLEDSAVYLCASSPGPGQIGNTEAFFGQGTRLTVV.

The rearrangement links TRBV7-9 to TRBJ1-3; 7 bases align to TRBD1. The ends lost 3 bases at V and 0 bases at J; junction bases unmatched: 8. The CDR3 covers 17 residues. CDR1 SEHNR and CDR2 FQNEAQ come from the germline V gene (reference sequence). The CDR3, as DNA: TGTGCCAGCAGCTTTGCAGGACAGGTTGTCTCTGGAAACACCATATATTTT. This encodes CASSFAGQVVSGNTIYF.

The J gene is TRBJ1-1, the V gene TRBV9; D might be TRBD1 (5 bases). Germline CDR1 and CDR2: SGDLS and YYNGEE. V lost 2 bases and J lost 1, with 9 bases in between. The CDR3 is 14 residues long. The CDR3 is CASSVGQQNTEAFF. CDR3 in DNA: TGTGCCAGCAGCGTGGGGCAGCAGAACACTGAAGCTTTCTTT.

This clone appeared a single time. This chain connects TRBV28 to TRBJ2-7; 7 bases match TRBD1. CDR3 length: 13 residues. Germline assignment: CDR1 MDHEN and CDR2 SYDVKM. J lost 2 bases, V lost 6 bases, and 4 bases had no gene match. The CDR3 protein is CASRPQGTYEQYF. CDR3 nucleotide sequence: TGTGCCAGCAGGCCACAGGGGACCTACGAGCAGTACTTC.

The V call is TRBV6-1, the J call TRBJ1-6, with D uncertain. Germline CDR1 and CDR2: MNHNS and SASEGT. CDR3 length: 14 amino acids. V was pared by 2 bases and J by 9 bases, with 11 bases between. The CDR3 nucleotides are TGTGCCAGCAGTGAATTGCAGACTAGTTCACCCCTCCACTTT. This translates into CASSELQTSSPLHF.

The chain couples TRBV9 to TRBJ2-7; D gene unclear. Germline CDR1 reads SGDLS; CDR2 reads YYNGEE. The CDR3 is made up of 15 amino acids. Trimming shortened V by 2 bases and J by 0 bases, and 12 bases separated the two germline ends. CDR3 nucleotides: TGTGCCAGCAGCGTCGCCCAGTCCAGCTCCTACGAGCAGTACTTC. Translation gives CASSVAQSSSYEQYF.

The chain combines TRBV11-2 with TRBJ2-1, with 9 bases identical to TRBD2. CDR3 length: 15 residues. The germline V gene encodes CDR1 SGHAT and CDR2 FQNNGV. V trimming: 5 bases; J trimming: 8 bases; junction bases outside the gene matches: 10. The CDR3 loop reads CASSSNSGSGYEQFF. CDR3 coding DNA: TGTGCCAGCAGCAGTAATAGCGGGAGTGGGTATGAGCAGTTCTTC.

This rearrangement joins TRBV14 to TRBJ2-2; TRBD2 aligns across 14 bases. The trim removed 1 base at V and 0 bases at J, leaving 4 bases unmatched. The germline V gene encodes CDR1 SGHDN and CDR2 FVKESK. The CDR3 runs 19 residues. The CDR3 loop is CASSQVGLAGGSNTGELFF. The CDR3 nucleotides read TGTGCCAGCAGCCAAGTAGGACTAGCGGGAGGTTCGAACACCGGGGAGCTGTTTTTT. The full variable domain, completed using reference TRBV14 and TRBJ2-2, is EAGVTQFPSHSVIEKGQTVTLRCDPISGHDNLYWYRRVMGKEIKFLLHFVKESKQDESGMPNNRFLAERTGGTYSTLKVQPAELEDSGVYFCASSQVGLAGGSNTGELFFGEGSRLTVL.